Listed here are 21 T cell receptor beta chains from one sample, sequenced in a study of breast tumors, draining lymph nodes, adjacent tissues. TCRdb re-called the multiplex PCR reads through MiXCR, storing one row per CDR3 protein. The data hold fewer than 140,000 distinct CDR3 sequences, with about 29% observed a single time. Axillary draining lymph nodes of breast cancer patients supplied the node samples. Input material: axillary lymph node tissue. Source of these receptors: a female donor with breast cancer. Some clones in this sample may be carry-over from other donors' samples.

This clonotype was picked up many times. This sequence joins TRBV19 and TRBJ1-4; the D is unclear. Germline lookup yields CDR1 LNHDA and CDR2 SQIVND (reference sequence). V gave up 7 bases and J gave up 10 bases, with 25 bases separating them. CDR3 length: 16 residues. The CDR3 reads CASTQSVGKVLGKLFF. The CDR3 nucleotides read TGTGCCAGTACCCAATCGGTAGGGAAAGTCTTGGGAAAACTGTTTTTT.

This clonotype was observed many times. The V and J genes are TRBV15 and TRBJ1-4; 11 bases agree with TRBD1. V gave up 0 bases and J gave up 3 bases; unmatched junction bases: 12. Germline V gene lookup returns CDR1 LNHNV and CDR2 YYDKDF (reference sequence). The CDR3 contains 20 residues. CDR3 amino acids: CATSRDGQGASKRANEKLFF. The DNA of the CDR3 is TGTGCCACCAGCAGAGACGGACAGGGGGCATCTAAGAGGGCTAATGAAAAACTGTTTTTT.

This clonotype was observed at least ten times. A clone one base away is much larger, so this may be a read error. This chain uses TRBV20-1 with TRBJ2-7; unclear D gene. The germline gives CDR1 DFQATT, CDR2 SNEGSKA (reference sequence). This CDR3 is 11 amino acids long. DNA for the CDR3: TGCAGTGCTAGAGAACATTTCGAGCAGTCCTTC. It yields the protein CSAREHFEQSF.

This clonotype was seen at least ten times. The chain carries TRBV7-6 and TRBJ2-7, with D maybe TRBD2 (6 bases). Trimming cost V 5 bases and J 0 bases, with 11 bases left between them. The CDR3 length is 14 residues. The germline gives CDR1 SGHVS, CDR2 FNYEAQ. The CDR3 sequence: CASSQRDSSYEQYF. CDR3 sequence (DNA): TGTGCCAGCAGCCAACGGGACTCCTCCTACGAGCAGTACTTC.

This clonotype was seen repeatedly, ten times or more. This chain uses TRBV12-3 or TRBV12-4 with TRBJ2-7, with D possibly TRBD2 on 6 matching bases. V dropped 3 bases and J dropped 2 bases, with 11 bases sitting between them. The CDR3 runs to 14 residues. The CDR3 nucleotides read TGTGCCAGCAGTTTTAGGGAGGCGGCCTACGAGCAGTACTTC. It specifies CASSFREAAYEQYF.

In this sample, this clonotype turned up many times. V and J are TRBV27 and TRBJ2-7; 9 bases line up with TRBD2. J gave up 4 bases and V 3 bases, and 7 bases lay outside the gene matches. Germline CDR1 reads MNHEY; CDR2 reads SMNVEV (reference sequence). The CDR3 sequence is 15 residues long. The CDR3 DNA follows: TGTGCCAGCAGTTTTGGCGGGAGGGCTCCGTACGAGCAGTACTTC. This codes for CASSFGGRAPYEQYF.

This clonotype has only a few counts. The chain is built from TRBV27 and TRBJ2-6; tentative D call: TRBD2 (5 bases). The length of the CDR3 is 16 residues. Trimming pared 5 bases from V and 4 bases from J, leaving 15 bases between. Germline values: CDR1 MNHEY, CDR2 SMNVEV (reference sequence). The CDR3 loop reads CASSSLGSLGANVLTF. The CDR3 DNA reads TGTGCCAGCAGTAGCTTGGGGAGCCTCGGGGCCAACGTCCTGACTTTC.

Regarding this clonotype: Because the CDR3 is missing its conserved closing phenylalanine or tryptophan, this is likely a read error. No DNA is shown, since the ends of the CDR3 on it are uncertain; the CDR3 is the one TCRdb lists. The chain combines TRBV5-5 with TRBJ2-5; the DNA was not compared with TRBD2, the D call given in the table. Germline CDR1 reads SGHKS; CDR2 reads YYEKEE (reference sequence). The CDR3 spans 8 residues, counting both ends. This chain's CDR3 is CASSLGAG.

This chain uses TRBV15 with TRBJ2-5; a weak D match, TRBD2 (5 bases). CDR1 and CDR2 (germline): LNHNV, YYDKDF (reference sequence). Between the trimmed V and J ends, which lost 4 bases and 1 base, there was a span of 10 bases. This CDR3 is 14 amino acids long. This CDR3 reads CATSIPGIQETQYF. CDR3 bases: TGTGCCACCAGCATCCCGGGAATCCAAGAGACCCAGTACTTC.

This chain links TRBV28 with TRBJ1-6; a weak D match, TRBD1 (5 bases). V gave up 6 bases and J gave up 8 bases, with 8 bases separating them. The CDR3 has 12 residues. CDR1 and CDR2 from the germline V gene are MDHEN and SYDVKM. CDR3 in DNA: TGTGCCAGCAGGGCAGGGTATTCACCCCTCCACTTT. Translated: CASRAGYSPLHF.

Worth noting for this clonotype: A much larger clone lies a single base off, so this may be a read error. The genes are TRBV6-4 and TRBJ2-6; the D is unclear. Trimming left V 5 bases short and J 0 bases short, with 11 bases between. The CDR3 length is 16 residues. Looked up from germline, CDR1 is MRHNA and CDR2 is SNTAGT. In DNA form, the CDR3 reads TGTGCCAGCAGTCACCAGGTCTCCTCTGGGGCCAACGTCCTGACTTTC. Translation: CASSHQVSSGANVLTF.

This clonotype occurred many times. This chain uses TRBV3-1 with TRBJ1-4; D is unclear. This CDR3 region has 12 residues. The germline V gene has CDR1 LGHDT and CDR2 YNNKEL (reference sequence). V lost 3 bases to trimming and J lost 5 bases, with 4 bases between them. The CDR3 reads CASSHPNEKLFF. The CDR3 bases are TGTGCCAGCAGCCACCCCAATGAAAAACTGTTTTTT.

Details on this clonotype: The junction departs from germline at one end; a sequencing error may be responsible. The chain employs TRBV6-1 and TRBJ1-5, with D perhaps matching TRBD1 (5 bases). Germline V gene data show CDR1 as MNHNS and CDR2 as SASEGT. The CDR3 is 13 amino acids. This CDR3 reads CASGETGNQPQHF. The CDR3 DNA follows: TGTGCCAGCGGTGAGACAGGCAATCAGCCCCAGCATTTT.

Within the sample, this clonotype is medium-sized. The rearrangement links TRBV20-1 to TRBJ2-1; TRBD2 agrees at 8 bases. The length of the CDR3 is 17 residues. In germline, CDR1 is DFQATT, CDR2 SNEGSKA (reference sequence). The V segment lost 0 bases and the J segment 7 bases; nucleotides outside the gene matches: 14. In DNA form, the CDR3 reads TGCAGTGCTAGAGATTTAAAAGTAGCGGGGCATTTAAATGAGCAGTTCTTC. This codes for CSARDLKVAGHLNEQFF.

Remarks on this clonotype: A single base separates this from a much larger clone, so it may be a read error. This chain links TRBV5-5 with TRBJ1-5, with D perhaps TRBD1 (5 bases). CDR3 length equals 14 residues. Germline loops: CDR1 SGHKS, CDR2 YYEKEE (reference sequence). As DNA, the CDR3 is TGTGCCGGCAGGCTAGGACACAGCAATCAGCCCCAGCATTTT. This sequence encodes CAGRLGHSNQPQHF. Combining the CDR3 with reference TRBV5-5 and TRBJ1-5 gives the whole variable domain DAGVTQSPTHLIKTRGQQVTLRCSPISGHKSVSWYQQVLGQGPQFIFQYYEKEERGRGNFPDRFSARQFPNYSSELNVNALLLGDSALYLCAGRLGHSNQPQHFGDGTRLSIL.

A word on this clonotype: A read error is possible here, since a much larger clone lies one base away. The gene calls are TRBV6-5 and TRBJ1-5; TRBD1 matches 7 bases. This CDR3 has 15 residues. CDR1 and CDR2 (germline): MNHEY, SVGAGI. This CDR3 is CASSHSGTGDQLQHF. The CDR3, as DNA: TGTGCCAGCAGTCACTCGGGTACAGGGGATCAGCTCCAGCATTTT.

The chain is built from TRBV24-1 and TRBJ2-1, with D possibly being TRBD1 (6 bases). The CDR3 sequence is 15 residues long. CDR1 is KGHDR and CDR2 is SFDVKD in the germline V gene. V shed 4 bases and J shed 4 bases, with 13 bases lying between them. CDR3 protein: CATSDTRGSYNEQFF. The CDR3 coding sequence is TGTGCCACCAGTGACACCAGGGGCTCTTACAATGAGCAGTTCTTC.

This clonotype is medium-sized within its sample. This rearrangement joins TRBV24-1 to TRBJ2-7; TRBD1 matches at 8 bases. The CDR3 is 14 amino acids. J gave up 0 bases and V 7 bases, and 4 bases lay outside the gene matches. Per germline, CDR1 KGHDR and CDR2 SFDVKD. CDR3 sequence (DNA): TGTGCCACCAGCCGGGACAGGAGCTCCTACGAGCAGTACTTC. Encoded protein: CATSRDRSSYEQYF.

The chain couples TRBV24-1 to TRBJ2-3; TRBD2 matches 12 bases. The CDR3 sequence is 16 residues long. V gave up 5 bases and J gave up 6 bases; unmatched junction bases: 8. Germline values: CDR1 KGHDR, CDR2 SFDVKD. The CDR3 DNA is TGTGCCACCAGTGTGGATGGGCTAGCGGGGGGGGATACGCAGTATTTT. This gives the protein CATSVDGLAGGDTQYF.

As concerns this clonotype: One end of the junction fails to match germline, which may point to a read error. The chain links TRBV9 to TRBJ2-3; D is perhaps TRBD1 (6 bases). Looked up from germline, CDR1 is SGDLS and CDR2 is YYNGEE. The CDR3 is 14 amino acids. As DNA, the CDR3 is TGTGCCAGCAATCCGGACAGTTTCACAGATACGCAGTCTTTT. This encodes CASNPDSFTDTQSF.

This clonotype showed up many times. The CDR3 is CASSLAQYQETQYF. The CDR3 DNA is TGTGCCAGCAGCTTAGCACAGTACCAAGAGACCCAGTACTTC. The chain joins TRBV7-9 to TRBJ2-5; D uncertain. Looked up from germline, CDR1 is SEHNR and CDR2 is FQNEAQ (reference sequence). The CDR3 contains 14 residues. Trimming left V 0 bases short and J 0 bases short, with 5 bases between.